This T cell receptor (beta chain) originates from a study of blood T cell repertoires in COVID-19. Those enrolled, adults aged roughly 18 to 90 years, came from about two dozen US areas. Authors' analysis steps: Estimated nucleated cell counts came from reference gene primer amplification. Measured with immunoSEQ multiplex PCR; TCRdb has only the in-frame clones, and not every one. V, J and clone size were drawn from that table, and D and trimming were deduced from the DNA. The sample shows some 240,000 clones, about 88% of them seen only once. V lost 0 bases and J 4 bases, leaving 16 bases between the germline ends. This CDR3 has 16 amino acids. CDR1 is SGHRS, CDR2 YFSETQ, per germline.

The specimen was PBMCs or T cells enriched from blood (not recorded which). The V call is TRBV5-1, the J call TRBJ1-1, with D hard to call. This clonotype was obtained from a woman between 50 and 59 years old who had been exposed to COVID-19. CDR3 sequence reads: CASSLGSADGSTEAFF. DNA for the CDR3: TGCGCCAGCAGCTTGGGATCGGCAGATGGGAGCACTGAAGCTTTCTTT.